This is a list of T cell receptor beta chains from one sample in a study of T cell repertoires in cytomegalovirus infection. TCRdb reanalysed the reads using MiXCR and keeps one entry per CDR3 protein. The repertoire has 340,000 or so distinct CDR3 sequences, around 25% of them found once; the top ten carry 10% to 15%. No antigen is known for these receptors. The sample was cultured PBMCs, taken from culture after CMV antigen stimulation. The receptor set was obtained from a human donor in good health (CMV status not recorded). Some clones in this sample may be carry-over from other donors' samples. Both conserved end residues are part of each CDR3. The D gene is left open where the match is weak. The size of a clone is reported for some rows only, either as once, few or many, or as a class for expanded clones.

>TRBJ2-2|-|15|-|TRBV7-2
CASSPSGTLTGELFF
TGTGCCAGCAGCCCCTCCGGGACTCTAACCGGGGAGCTGTTTTTT
>TRBJ1-2|-|14|-|TRBV7-9
CASSLEGEFYGYTF
TGTGCCAGCAGCTTAGAAGGGGAGTTCTATGGCTACACCTTC
>TRBJ2-3|few|14|TRBD2|TRBV6-6
CASSVSGSQDTQYF
TGTGCCAGCAGTGTTAGCGGGAGTCAAGATACGCAGTATTTT
>TRBJ2-3|many|14|-|TRBV7-2
CASSPRVHTDTQYF
TGTGCCAGCAGCCCCAGGGTCCACACAGATACGCAGTATTTT
>TRBJ2-1|many|15|-|TRBV7-6
CASSLQTPAYNEQFF
TGTGCCAGCAGCTTACAGACCCCTGCCTACAATGAGCAGTTCTTC
>TRBJ2-1|few|15|-|TRBV6-2/TRBV6-3
CASESLGGPYNEQFF
TGTGCCAGCGAATCATTGGGGGGGCCTTACAATGAGCAGTTCTTC
>TRBJ2-6|-|13|TRBD2|TRBV6-2/TRBV6-3
CASSWGGSSVLTF
TGTGCCAGCAGTTGGGGAGGGTCCTCTGTCCTGACTTTC
>TRBJ2-3|-|14|-|TRBV19
CASSTPGFSDTQYF
TGTGCCAGTAGTACACCGGGATTCTCAGATACGCAGTATTTT
>TRBJ2-2|few|15|-|TRBV5-4
CASSLDYKLSGELFF
TGTGCCAGCAGCTTGGACTATAAGCTTTCCGGGGAGCTGTTTTTT
>TRBJ1-1|-|14|TRBD1|TRBV4-2
CASSPGGQEVRAFF
TGTGCCAGCAGCCCCGGGGGACAGGAAGTTCGAGCTTTCTTT
>TRBJ2-7|-|14|-|TRBV6-2/TRBV6-3
CASTNERKAYEQYF
TGTGCCAGCACCAACGAGCGTAAGGCTTACGAGCAGTACTTC
>TRBJ2-1|-|12|-|TRBV30
CAWSVQGRGQFF
TGTGCCTGGAGTGTACAGGGTAGGGGGCAGTTCTTC
>TRBJ1-1|-|12|-|TRBV6-2/TRBV6-3
CASSLHSSEAFF
TGTGCCAGCAGTCTCCATAGCTCTGAAGCTTTCTTT
>TRBJ2-1|few|14|TRBD2|TRBV19
CASSSLAVYNEQFF
TGTGCCAGTAGTTCTCTAGCGGTCTACAATGAGCAGTTCTTC
>TRBJ2-4|many|15|-|TRBV7-8
CASSLTLASKNIQYF
TGTGCCAGCAGCTTAACGTTAGCTTCGAAAAACATTCAGTACTTC
>TRBJ1-4|few|14|TRBD1|TRBV28
CASSSGTGEEKLFF
TGTGCCAGCAGTTCCGGGACAGGGGAGGAAAAACTGTTTTTT
>TRBJ2-5|-|12|-|TRBV24-1
CATSQLGETQYF
TGTGCCACCAGTCAGTTGGGGGAGACCCAGTACTTC
>TRBJ2-4|many|19|TRBD2|TRBV7-2
CASSQLGLAGGFAKNIQYF
TGTGCCAGCAGCCAACTCGGACTAGCGGGAGGGTTTGCCAAAAACATTCAGTACTTC
>TRBJ2-1|few|16|TRBD2|TRBV6-5
CASSYSRPSGYNEQFF
TGTGCCAGCAGTTACTCCCGTCCTAGCGGATACAATGAGCAGTTCTTC